Sequencing of this TCR beta chain was carried out in a study of patients and donors after allogeneic stem cell transplantation. The germline V gene encodes CDR1 MGHRA and CDR2 YSYEKL. CDR3 length: 15 amino acids. With 0 bases clipped from V and 4 bases from J, the junction kept 5 bases outside the gene matches. TCRdb called the RT-PCR reads again in MiXCR, with one record for every CDR3 protein. The data hold about 230,000 distinct CDR3 sequences, with roughly an eighth observed a single time. The rearrangement joins TRBV4-1 to TRBJ1-1, with 7 bases that match TRBD1. The sample consisted of blood, either unsorted or a sorted T cell fraction (not recorded which). This sequence was found in a human donor who was either an allogeneic HSCT recipient or a stem cell or donor lymphocyte infusion donor (not recorded which). It is not recorded whose cells these are; they may come from a transplant donor. Here the CDR3 reads CASSQDTGQRTEAFF. Written as DNA, the CDR3 is TGCGCCAGCAGCCAAGATACGGGACAGCGCACTGAAGCTTTCTTT.